These 12 T cell receptor beta chains came from one sample sequenced in a study of blood T cell repertoires in COVID-19. The repertoire was sequenced with immunoSEQ multiplex PCR; TCRdb's copy has only in-frame clones and lacks some. This sample has roughly 250,000 clones, with approximately 83% found just once. Specimen: PBMCs or T cells enriched from blood (not recorded which). The receptors were gathered from a woman aged 25 to 45 who had recovered from COVID-19.

The J gene is TRBJ2-5, the V gene TRBV10-2; maybe TRBD2 (6 bases). CDR1 and CDR2 from the germline V gene are WSHSY and SAAADI. CDR3 length equals 14 residues. Deletions cut 5 bases from V and 2 bases from J, with 12 bases between. The CDR3 DNA is TGCGCCAGCAGTCAATCGGGGAGGCAAGAGACCCAGTACTTC. Translation gives CASSQSGRQETQYF.

Notes on this clone: Additional DNA sequences in this sample encode the identical CDR3. The chain has TRBV6-5 and TRBJ1-5; TRBD1 aligns across 7 bases. Trimming at V came to 7 bases and at J to 2 bases, leaving 8 bases not matched to a gene. Germline V gives CDR1 MNHEY, CDR2 SVGAGI. The CDR3 totals 15 residues. In DNA form, the CDR3 reads TGTGCCAGCACACTAGACAGGGCGGGCAATCAGCCCCAGCATTTT. This gives the protein CASTLDRAGNQPQHF.

Notes on this clone: One end of the junction varies from germline; a read error may be responsible. The gene calls are TRBV18 and TRBJ2-5; tentatively, D is TRBD1 (9 bases). The CDR3 runs 17 residues. Germline loops: CDR1 KGHSH, CDR2 LQKENI. CDR3 coding DNA: TGTGCCAGCTCATCACCACAGGGGGCTAGCGGGTACGAGACCCAGTACTTC. Encoded protein: CASSSPQGASGYETQYF.

The chain couples TRBV30 to TRBJ1-2, with a possible D match to TRBD1 (6 bases). Germline V gives CDR1 GTSNPN, CDR2 SVGIG (reference sequence). Trimming cost V 2 bases and J 0 bases, with 19 bases left between them. The CDR3 runs to 17 residues. The CDR3 here is CAWSTGTTAAPNYGYTF. CDR3 sequence (DNA): TGTGCCTGGAGTACAGGGACGACCGCAGCTCCTAACTATGGCTACACCTTC. The variable domain in full, with the rest retrieved from reference TRBV30 and TRBJ1-2, is SQTIHQWPATLVQPVGSPLSLECTVEGTSNPNLYWYRQAAGRGLQLLFYSVGIGQISSEVPQNLSASRPQDRQFILSSKKLLLSDSGFYLCAWSTGTTAAPNYGYTFGSGTRLTVV.

The V gene is TRBV5-1, the J gene TRBJ2-1; the D gene is possibly TRBD2 (6 bases). Germline V lookup: CDR1 SGHRS, CDR2 YFSETQ. V lost 2 bases and J lost 8, with 14 bases in between. This CDR3 comprises 14 residues. CDR3 sequence: CASSFGGGVHEQFF. The CDR3 nucleotides read TGCGCCAGCAGCTTTGGGGGAGGTGTACATGAGCAGTTCTTC.

Regarding this clone: The same CDR3 can be traced to other DNA sequences in this sample. The chain employs TRBV9 and TRBJ2-7, with D tentatively TRBD1 (5 bases). Per germline, CDR1 SGDLS and CDR2 YYNGEE. The CDR3 is 15 residues long. V was pared by 0 bases and J by 1 base, with 11 bases between. The CDR3 DNA reads TGTGCCAGCAGCGTAGTAGGAGACAGTTCCTACGAGCAGTACTTC. Its protein is CASSVVGDSSYEQYF.

This chain uses TRBV9 with TRBJ2-1; D is possibly TRBD1 (6 bases). Per germline, CDR1 SGDLS and CDR2 YYNGEE. This CDR3 has 14 amino acids. V dropped 4 bases and J dropped 0 bases, with 8 bases sitting between them. CDR3 sequence (DNA): TGTGCCAGCAGCTACAGGGCCTCCTACAATGAGCAGTTCTTC. Its translation: CASSYRASYNEQFF.

The rearrangement uses TRBV28 and TRBJ1-6, with no clear D. Germline loops: CDR1 MDHEN, CDR2 SYDVKM. Trimming stripped 6 bases from V and 8 bases from J, with 8 bases between. This CDR3 has 12 amino acids. The DNA for the CDR3 is TGTGCCAGCAGACAGAGAGATTCACCCCTCCACTTT. This encodes CASRQRDSPLHF. The full variable domain, with the rest looked up from reference TRBV28 and TRBJ1-6, is DVKVTQSSRYLVKRTGEKVFLECVQDMDHENMFWYRQDPGLGLRLIYFSYDVKMKEKGDIPEGYSVSREKKERFSLILESASTNQTSMYLCASRQRDSPLHFGNGTRLTVT.

The chain is built from TRBV29-1 and TRBJ2-5; 9 bases agree with TRBD2. The CDR3 length is 15 residues. After removal of 7 bases from V and 2 bases from J, the junction contained 11 bases not matched to a gene. Germline CDR1 is SQVTM and CDR2 is ANQGSEA. The CDR3 loop reads CSARPGLAAQETQYF. CDR3 sequence (DNA): TGCAGCGCCAGGCCGGGACTAGCAGCACAAGAGACCCAGTACTTC.

The V call is TRBV9, the J call TRBJ2-3, with 12 bases identical to TRBD2. The V segment lost 6 bases and the J segment 4 bases; nucleotides outside the gene matches: 3. This CDR3 comprises 14 residues. The germline V gene encodes CDR1 SGDLS and CDR2 YYNGEE. CDR3 loop: CASNLAGGADTQYF. The CDR3 nucleotides are TGTGCCAGCAATCTAGCGGGGGGGGCAGATACGCAGTATTTT.

V usage is TRBV3-1 (or the pseudogene TRBV3-2) and J usage is TRBJ1-2; the D gene is possibly TRBD1 (5 bases). Germline V gene lookup returns CDR1 LGHDT and CDR2 YNNKEL (reference sequence). This CDR3 region has 12 residues. V was cut by 1 base and J by 10 bases, with 10 bases left in between. CDR3 sequence reads: CASSQVGGAYTF. In DNA form, the CDR3 reads TGTGCCAGCAGCCAAGTAGGAGGGGCCTACACCTTC.

DNA of the CDR3: TGTGCCAGCAGCTCCCCGGACTTTGTAGCTAACTATGGCTACACCTTC. Translation: CASSSPDFVANYGYTF. This chain joins TRBV4-2 and TRBJ1-2, with no clear D. Germline V gene sequence: CDR1 LGHNA, CDR2 YNFKEQ. The CDR3 covers 16 residues. Trimming cost V 5 bases and J 0 bases, with 16 bases left between them.